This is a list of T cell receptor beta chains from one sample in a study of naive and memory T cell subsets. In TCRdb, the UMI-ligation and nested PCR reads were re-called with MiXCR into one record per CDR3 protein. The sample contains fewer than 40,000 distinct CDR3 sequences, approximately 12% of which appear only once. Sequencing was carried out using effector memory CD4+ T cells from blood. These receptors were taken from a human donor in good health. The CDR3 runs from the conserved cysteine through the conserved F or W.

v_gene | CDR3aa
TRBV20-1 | CSAPIQGQARHSGANVLTF
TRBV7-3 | CASSSYNSGGEQFF
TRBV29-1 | CSVPRRDGTGELFF
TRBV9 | CASSVGGGRPSPLHF
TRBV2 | CASSETRGSGANVLTF
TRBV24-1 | CATSESGTPKKQFF
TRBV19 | CASSTQGTSGPYNEQFF
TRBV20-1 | CSARGGDRGSSNYGYTF
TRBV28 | CASSLRTLASGELFF
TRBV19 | CAISSGSSVTGELFF
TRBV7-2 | CASRSTALGQYF
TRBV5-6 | CASSRTGYSYEQYF
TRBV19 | CASSITGPNYGYTF
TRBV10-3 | CATHQSGAASSYEQYF
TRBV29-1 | CSVAGSRGEQYF
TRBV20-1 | CSASPFRGSGVYEQYF
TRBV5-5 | CATATSQGFDYGYTF
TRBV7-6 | CASSSTPGAHIQYF
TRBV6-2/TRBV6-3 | CASSYLQSGSGGGELFF
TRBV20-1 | CSARAASGRANEQFF
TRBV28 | CASSLGQSNEKLFF
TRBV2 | CASKGGTSSGELFF